This is a list of T cell receptor beta chains from one sample in a study of CD8 T cells in ankylosing spondylitis. TCRdb reanalysed the 5' RACE reads using MiXCR and keeps one entry per CDR3 protein. The sample carries about 39,000 distinct CDR3 sequences, 10% recorded once. The sample comprised blood, either unsorted or a sorted T cell fraction (not recorded which). Source of these receptors: a male donor with ankylosing spondylitis or in good health (not recorded which). CDR3s include the opening cysteine and the closing phenylalanine or tryptophan. The order of the fields is clone size, V gene, J gene, D gene, CDR3 DNA, CDR3 protein. A D gene is named only where the DNA matches it firmly. Only part of the rows carry a size: once, few, many, or a class if the clone is expanded.

clone size: many; V gene: TRBV4-3; J gene: TRBJ1-2; D gene: TRBD1; CDR3 DNA: TGCGCCAGCAGCCCCGGGACAGGGGGCTACGGCTACACCTTC; CDR3 protein: CASSPGTGGYGYTF
clone size: many; V gene: TRBV7-7; J gene: TRBJ2-2; D gene: TRBD2; CDR3 DNA: TGTGCTAGCAGCGTCACTAGCGGGAGTTTCACCGGGGAGCTGTTTTTT; CDR3 protein: CASSVTSGSFTGELFF
clone size: many; V gene: TRBV12-3/TRBV12-4; J gene: TRBJ2-3; D gene: TRBD2; CDR3 DNA: TGTGCCAGCAGTCCCAGCGGGAGGTCAGATACGCAGTATTTT; CDR3 protein: CASSPSGRSDTQYF
clone size: many; V gene: TRBV2; J gene: TRBJ2-7; D gene: -; CDR3 DNA: TGTGCCAGCACTGAGGCAGACTCCTACGAGCAGTACTTC; CDR3 protein: CASTEADSYEQYF
clone size: many; V gene: TRBV20-1; J gene: TRBJ2-7; D gene: -; CDR3 DNA: TGCAGTGCTAGGGACCGTCTGCAGACTAGGGTAGGAGTGCAGTACTTC; CDR3 protein: CSARDRLQTRVGVQYF
clone size: many; V gene: TRBV5-1; J gene: TRBJ2-3; D gene: TRBD2; CDR3 DNA: TGCGCCAGCAGCTCCGGTACTAGCGGAATCACAGATACGCAGTATTTT; CDR3 protein: CASSSGTSGITDTQYF
clone size: many; V gene: TRBV20-1; J gene: TRBJ1-5; D gene: -; CDR3 DNA: TGCAGTGCTGAAAGGCCACAGGGTAACAATCAGCCCCAGCATTTT; CDR3 protein: CSAERPQGNNQPQHF
clone size: many; V gene: TRBV29-1; J gene: TRBJ2-1; D gene: -; CDR3 DNA: TGCAGCGTTTTACAGGGTAGCTCCTACAATGAGCAGTTCTTC; CDR3 protein: CSVLQGSSYNEQFF
clone size: many; V gene: TRBV6-5; J gene: TRBJ2-7; D gene: TRBD2; CDR3 DNA: TGTGCCAGCAGTTACGGGACTAGCGAATGGTACGAGCAGTACTTC; CDR3 protein: CASSYGTSEWYEQYF
clone size: -; V gene: TRBV15; J gene: TRBJ1-1; D gene: -; CDR3 DNA: TGTGCCACCAGCAGAGAAAAAATCCCAGGGATGAACACTGAAGCTTTCTTT; CDR3 protein: CATSREKIPGMNTEAFF
clone size: many; V gene: TRBV12-3/TRBV12-4; J gene: TRBJ1-4; D gene: TRBD1; CDR3 DNA: TGTGCCAGCAGGTCCGACAGGGGTGGTGAAAAACTGTTTTTT; CDR3 protein: CASRSDRGGEKLFF
clone size: many; V gene: TRBV7-9; J gene: TRBJ1-2; D gene: TRBD1; CDR3 DNA: TGTGCCAGCAGCCCAGGGACAGGGGTAGGTGGCTACACCTTC; CDR3 protein: CASSPGTGVGGYTF
clone size: -; V gene: TRBV20-1; J gene: TRBJ2-1; D gene: TRBD2; CDR3 DNA: TGCAGTGCCACCGATCCGGGACTAAAGTTGCATGAGCAGTTCTTC; CDR3 protein: CSATDPGLKLHEQFF
clone size: many; V gene: TRBV7-2; J gene: TRBJ2-5; D gene: -; CDR3 DNA: TGTGCCAGCAGCCAAATTACGCCTCCACAAGAGACCCAGTACTTC; CDR3 protein: CASSQITPPQETQYF
clone size: once; V gene: TRBV14; J gene: TRBJ2-5; D gene: -; CDR3 DNA: TGTGCCAGCAGCCAAACGCAGGGCCTACACCAAGAGACCCAGTACTTC; CDR3 protein: CASSQTQGLHQETQYF
clone size: many; V gene: TRBV4-2; J gene: TRBJ1-3; D gene: -; CDR3 DNA: TGTGCCAGCAGCCCCGGCGGTGGGGGGCAAGCTGGAAACACCATATATTTT; CDR3 protein: CASSPGGGGQAGNTIYF
clone size: many; V gene: TRBV20-1; J gene: TRBJ2-1; D gene: -; CDR3 DNA: TGCAGTGTCACCCTGGGACAGCCTAGCGGATTAACCTACAATGAGCAGTTCTTC; CDR3 protein: CSVTLGQPSGLTYNEQFF
clone size: -; V gene: TRBV12-3/TRBV12-4; J gene: TRBJ2-3; D gene: TRBD2; CDR3 DNA: TGTGCCAGCAGTTCCTCGGGAGGATCAGATACGCAGTATTTT; CDR3 protein: CASSSSGGSDTQYF
clone size: many; V gene: TRBV21-1; J gene: TRBJ2-3; D gene: -; CDR3 DNA: TGTGCCAGCAGCAAAGAATTGTCTGGCACAGATACGCAGTATTTT; CDR3 protein: CASSKELSGTDTQYF
clone size: -; V gene: TRBV7-6; J gene: TRBJ1-2; D gene: TRBD1; CDR3 DNA: TGTGCCAGCACCCCGGGACAGGGCTATGGCTACACCTTC; CDR3 protein: CASTPGQGYGYTF
clone size: many; V gene: TRBV3-1; J gene: TRBJ1-1; D gene: -; CDR3 DNA: TGTGCCAGCAGCCAAGGATTGGGGAACACTGAAGCTTTCTTT; CDR3 protein: CASSQGLGNTEAFF
clone size: many; V gene: TRBV15; J gene: TRBJ2-5; D gene: -; CDR3 DNA: TGTGCCACCAGCAGAGATCACCCTGTGGAGACCCAGTACTTC; CDR3 protein: CATSRDHPVETQYF
clone size: -; V gene: TRBV20-1; J gene: TRBJ2-4; D gene: -; CDR3 DNA: TGCAGTGCTAGACCTACGGCCACTGCCAAAAACATTCAGTACTTC; CDR3 protein: CSARPTATAKNIQYF
clone size: -; V gene: TRBV7-2; J gene: TRBJ1-1; D gene: TRBD1; CDR3 DNA: TGTGCCAGCAGCCCGACAGGGGGTCGGACTGAAGCTTTCTTT; CDR3 protein: CASSPTGGRTEAFF
clone size: -; V gene: TRBV14; J gene: TRBJ2-2; D gene: -; CDR3 DNA: TGTGCCAGCAGCGCATCCAGGGTAACCGGGGAGCTGTTTTTT; CDR3 protein: CASSASRVTGELFF
clone size: many; V gene: TRBV12-3/TRBV12-4; J gene: TRBJ2-1; D gene: TRBD2; CDR3 DNA: TGTGCCAGCAGTTTTCTGGGCACTAGCGGGAAAAACAATGAGCAGTTCTTC; CDR3 protein: CASSFLGTSGKNNEQFF
clone size: many; V gene: TRBV20-1; J gene: TRBJ2-1; D gene: -; CDR3 DNA: TGCAGTCAGGGGATCGATGAGCAGTTCTTC; CDR3 protein: CSQGIDEQFF
clone size: many; V gene: TRBV19; J gene: TRBJ2-2; D gene: TRBD2; CDR3 DNA: TGTGCCAGTAGTATAAGGGGGTCGGGGACTAGCGGGAGTATCTCCGGGGAGCTGTTTTTT; CDR3 protein: CASSIRGSGTSGSISGELFF
clone size: many; V gene: TRBV7-7; J gene: TRBJ2-2; D gene: TRBD1; CDR3 DNA: TGTGCTAGCAGCCAGGACAGGGGAGGAACCGGGGAGCTGTTTTTT; CDR3 protein: CASSQDRGGTGELFF
clone size: -; V gene: TRBV10-3; J gene: TRBJ1-5; D gene: TRBD1; CDR3 DNA: TGTGCCGCCGGGACAGGGCCAGATCAGCCCCAGCATTTT; CDR3 protein: CAAGTGPDQPQHF
clone size: many; V gene: TRBV5-4; J gene: TRBJ2-3; D gene: TRBD2; CDR3 DNA: TGTGCCAGCAGCTTGGGGGCTAGCGGACCATCTTTGGATACGCAGTATTTT; CDR3 protein: CASSLGASGPSLDTQYF
clone size: many; V gene: TRBV20-1; J gene: TRBJ2-5; D gene: TRBD2; CDR3 DNA: TGCAGTGCTGCTAGCGGGAGAATAGAAGAGACCCAGTACTTC; CDR3 protein: CSAASGRIEETQYF
clone size: many; V gene: TRBV9; J gene: TRBJ1-5; D gene: -; CDR3 DNA: TGTGCCAGCAGCGTAGGGCAGGTCCCCGATCAGCCCCAGCATTTT; CDR3 protein: CASSVGQVPDQPQHF
clone size: many; V gene: TRBV6-1; J gene: TRBJ2-7; D gene: TRBD1; CDR3 DNA: TGTGCCAGCAGACCGACAGGGGTGGGCGAGCAGTACTTC; CDR3 protein: CASRPTGVGEQYF
clone size: -; V gene: TRBV5-1; J gene: TRBJ2-5; D gene: -; CDR3 DNA: TGCGCCAGCAGCCCACGACAGGTCCAAGAGACCCAGTACTTC; CDR3 protein: CASSPRQVQETQYF
clone size: few; V gene: TRBV28; J gene: TRBJ1-2; D gene: TRBD1; CDR3 DNA: TGTGCCAGCAGTCGACAGGGAAAAGGCTACACCTTC; CDR3 protein: CASSRQGKGYTF
clone size: many; V gene: TRBV24-1; J gene: TRBJ1-2; D gene: -; CDR3 DNA: TGTGCCACCAGTGAACAAGCTCACTATGGCTACACCTTC; CDR3 protein: CATSEQAHYGYTF
clone size: many; V gene: TRBV5-1; J gene: TRBJ2-6; D gene: TRBD1; CDR3 DNA: TGCGCCAGCAGAGACAGGGTATCTGGGGCCAACGTCCTGACTTTC; CDR3 protein: CASRDRVSGANVLTF
clone size: many; V gene: TRBV4-2; J gene: TRBJ2-1; D gene: TRBD2; CDR3 DNA: TGTGCCAGCAGCCATACCACTAGCGGTAGCTCCTACAATGAGCAGTTCTTC; CDR3 protein: CASSHTTSGSSYNEQFF
clone size: many; V gene: TRBV7-9; J gene: TRBJ2-1; D gene: -; CDR3 DNA: TGTGCCAGCAGCCCCATTATACAGCACAATGAGCAGTTCTTC; CDR3 protein: CASSPIIQHNEQFF
clone size: many; V gene: TRBV9; J gene: TRBJ2-5; D gene: TRBD1; CDR3 DNA: TGTGCCAGCAGCCCCCGGGACAGGGCCCAAGAGACCCAGTACTTC; CDR3 protein: CASSPRDRAQETQYF
clone size: few; V gene: TRBV4-1; J gene: TRBJ2-7; D gene: -; CDR3 DNA: TGCGCCAGCAGCCAAGGCGGGTACTACGAGCAGTACTTC; CDR3 protein: CASSQGGYYEQYF
clone size: many; V gene: TRBV3-1; J gene: TRBJ1-1; D gene: -; CDR3 DNA: TGTGCCAGCAGCCAAGATAAACTGCCTATGAACACTGAAGCTTTCTTT; CDR3 protein: CASSQDKLPMNTEAFF
clone size: many; V gene: TRBV9; J gene: TRBJ1-5; D gene: -; CDR3 DNA: TGTGCCAGCAGCGCCTCCCCTGAACAGCCCCAGCATTTT; CDR3 protein: CASSASPEQPQHF
clone size: -; V gene: TRBV13; J gene: TRBJ2-7; D gene: -; CDR3 DNA: TGTGCCAGCAGCGGTTCGGCGAGGGAGCAGTACTTC; CDR3 protein: CASSGSAREQYF
clone size: few; V gene: TRBV2; J gene: TRBJ2-7; D gene: -; CDR3 DNA: TGTGCCAGCAGCCTGGGGACCTACGAGCAGTACTTC; CDR3 protein: CASSLGTYEQYF
clone size: many; V gene: TRBV2; J gene: TRBJ1-2; D gene: -; CDR3 DNA: TGTGCCAGCAGTGAATCAGGCAACGGCTACACCTTC; CDR3 protein: CASSESGNGYTF